These T cell receptor beta chains were read from a single sample in a study of blood T cell repertoires in COVID-19. Data came from immunoSEQ multiplex PCR; TCRdb stores just in-frame clones and leaves some out. The sample includes approximately 200,000 clones, approximately 80% seen only once; the top ten take approximately 7.4%. Sequenced input: PBMCs or T cells enriched from blood (not recorded which). The receptors were sampled from a woman aged 35 to 49 with acute COVID-19. Both conserved end residues are part of each CDR3. Fields, in order: D gene, clone size, V gene, J gene, CDR3 protein, CDR3 DNA. A D gene is named only where the DNA matches it firmly. Expanded clones get a size class; other rows say once, few or many, or leave the size out.

>-|-|TRBV4-2|TRBJ1-5
CASSQAFSNQPQHF
TGTGCCAGCAGCCAAGCGTTTAGCAATCAGCCCCAGCATTTT
>TRBD1|once|TRBV11-2|TRBJ1-4
CASSSGTGGREKLFF
TGTGCCAGCAGCTCCGGGACAGGGGGTAGAGAAAAACTGTTTTTT
>-|-|TRBV11-2|TRBJ2-7
CASSLGLRVDEQYF
TGTGCCAGCAGCTTAGGACTCAGGGTCGACGAGCAGTACTTC
>-|-|TRBV3-1/TRBV3-2|TRBJ1-5
CASTPQGKGNQPQHF
TGTGCCAGCACCCCTCAGGGAAAGGGCAATCAGCCCCAGCATTTT
>-|many|TRBV4-3|TRBJ2-2
CASSFGASLAGELFF
TGCGCCAGCAGCTTTGGGGCATCTTTAGCCGGGGAGCTGTTTTTT
>TRBD1|-|TRBV7-9|TRBJ2-1
CASSLFPTGFFDNEQFF
TGTGCCAGCAGCTTATTCCCGACAGGGTTTTTCGACAATGAGCAGTTCTTC
>TRBD1|-|TRBV18|TRBJ1-6
CASSPRQGEDSPLHF
TGTGCCAGCTCACCAAGACAGGGGGAGGATTCACCCCTCCACTTT
>-|-|TRBV14|TRBJ2-3
CASSPVANVNTDTQYF
TGTGCCAGCAGCCCCGTAGCGAACGTTAACACAGATACGCAGTATTTT
>-|-|TRBV7-3|TRBJ2-2
CASSLELGGSGELFF
TGTGCCAGCAGCCTAGAGCTAGGGGGATCCGGGGAGCTGTTTTTT
>-|-|TRBV28|TRBJ2-6
CASTQITGHLSGANVLTF
TGTGCCAGCACCCAGATAACGGGACACCTCTCTGGGGCCAACGTCCTGACTTTC
>-|-|TRBV19|TRBJ1-4
CASRAREDGKLFF
TGTGCCAGTAGGGCCAGGGAAGACGGAAAACTGTTTTTT
>-|once|TRBV7-9|TRBJ1-1
CASSEGTHFNTEAFF
TGTGCCAGCAGCGAGGGGACACACTTCAACACTGAAGCTTTCTTT
>-|-|TRBV3-1/TRBV3-2|TRBJ1-4
CASSQVQPEKLFF
TGTGCCAGCAGCCAAGTACAGCCTGAAAAACTGTTTTTT
>TRBD1|-|TRBV6-2/TRBV6-3|TRBJ2-2
CASSYLQGAGTGELFF
TGTGCCAGCAGTTACCTACAGGGGGCTGGAACCGGGGAGCTGTTTTTT
>TRBD1|once|TRBV9|TRBJ2-7
CASSVGQGLGYEQYF
TGTGCCAGCAGCGTAGGACAGGGTTTGGGCTACGAGCAGTACTTC
>TRBD1|-|TRBV5-1|TRBJ2-3
CASSLEGQDTDTQYF
TGCGCCAGCAGCTTGGAGGGACAGGACACAGATACGCAGTATTTT
>TRBD1|-|TRBV5-4|TRBJ2-6
CASSSRDRAGANVLTF
TGTGCCAGCAGCTCCCGGGACAGGGCTGGGGCCAACGTCCTGACTTTC
>-|-|TRBV6-5|TRBJ1-4
CASNKRTELFF
TGTGCCAGCAATAAACGGACAGAACTGTTTTTT
>-|-|TRBV29-1|TRBJ2-7
CSVLRWSGHEQYF
TGCAGCGTCTTGCGTTGGTCAGGGCACGAGCAGTACTTC
>TRBD2|-|TRBV12-5|TRBJ2-6
CASGFSAGAKANVLTF
TGTGCTAGTGGTTTTTCGGCGGGAGCAAAGGCCAACGTCCTGACTTTC
>-|-|TRBV3-1/TRBV3-2|TRBJ2-1
CASSQSLGDFSYNEQFF
TGTGCCAGCAGCCAATCCCTCGGAGACTTTAGCTACAATGAGCAGTTCTTC
>-|-|TRBV4-1|TRBJ1-4
CASSQHPGLLEKLFF
TGCGCCAGCAGCCAACACCCGGGTTTACTTGAAAAACTGTTTTTT
>-|few|TRBV5-4|TRBJ2-7
CASSLARAEQYF
TGTGCCAGCAGCTTGGCCAGGGCCGAGCAGTACTTC
>-|-|TRBV6-4|TRBJ1-2
CASSEREQGGGYTF
TGTGCCAGCAGTGAAAGGGAGCAGGGAGGCGGCTACACCTTC
>TRBD2|-|TRBV7-6|TRBJ2-6
CASSLFRGGAGANVLTF
TGTGCCAGCAGCTTATTTCGCGGGGGGGCTGGGGCCAACGTCCTGACTTTC
>TRBD2|-|TRBV5-1|TRBJ2-2
CASSLEGIAGKSGGELFF
TGCGCCAGCAGCTTGGAGGGGATAGCGGGAAAGTCGGGCGGGGAGCTGTTTTTT
>-|-|TRBV29-1|TRBJ2-6
CSVRGSGANVLTF
TGCAGCGTAAGGGGCTCTGGGGCCAACGTCCTGACTTTC
>TRBD1|-|TRBV18|TRBJ1-5
CASSPYGGTATDQPQHF
TGTGCCAGCTCACCCTACGGCGGGACAGCCACGGATCAGCCCCAGCATTTT
>-|-|TRBV9|TRBJ1-2
CASSVALRGNGYGYTF
TGTGCCAGCAGCGTAGCTTTGCGGGGGAACGGCTATGGCTACACCTTC
>-|-|TRBV14|TRBJ2-3
CASSLSRGLSTDTQYF
TGTGCCAGCAGCCTCTCAAGGGGACTGTCCACAGATACGCAGTATTTT
>TRBD2|-|TRBV7-2|TRBJ2-1
CASSSTSGGYNEQFF
TGTGCCAGCAGCTCTACTAGCGGAGGCTACAATGAGCAGTTCTTC
>-|-|TRBV7-6|TRBJ1-1
CASSPGHRDTEAFF
TGTGCCAGCAGCCCGGGACACCGGGACACTGAAGCTTTCTTT
>TRBD2|-|TRBV6-2/TRBV6-3|TRBJ2-1
CASSYSRIAGLYNEQFF
TGTGCCAGCAGTTACTCGAGGATAGCGGGCCTATACAATGAGCAGTTCTTC
>-|-|TRBV6-5|TRBJ2-7
CASRVAGTLLSEQYF
TGTGCCAGCAGGGTCGCCGGGACTCTCCTGAGCGAGCAGTACTTC
>-|-|TRBV4-2|TRBJ2-6
CASSRRGDSGANVLTF
TGTGCCAGCAGCCGCAGGGGAGACTCTGGGGCCAACGTCCTGACTTTC
>TRBD1|-|TRBV19|TRBJ2-1
CASSILQGAGNEQFF
TGTGCCAGTAGTATTCTGCAGGGGGCCGGCAATGAGCAGTTCTTC
>-|-|TRBV9|TRBJ1-5
CASSVGQGWNQPQHF
TGTGCCAGCAGCGTAGGTCAGGGGTGGAATCAGCCCCAGCATTTT
>TRBD1|-|TRBV11-2|TRBJ1-4
CASSPWTGGDEKLFF
TGTGCCAGCAGCCCGTGGACAGGAGGAGATGAAAAACTGTTTTTT
>-|-|TRBV2|TRBJ2-3
CASNFAFTDTQYF
TGTGCCAGCAACTTCGCATTCACAGATACGCAGTATTTT
>-|few|TRBV19|TRBJ2-7
CASSQMEDYDYEQYF
TGTGCCAGTAGTCAAATGGAGGACTACGACTACGAGCAGTACTTC
>TRBD1|-|TRBV5-1|TRBJ1-1
CASGRTGGREAFF
TGCGCCAGCGGACGTACAGGGGGAAGGGAAGCTTTCTTT
>TRBD1|once|TRBV10-3|TRBJ1-4
CAISELPGGVGEKLFF
TGTGCCATCAGTGAGTTGCCAGGGGGCGTTGGTGAAAAACTGTTTTTT
>TRBD2|-|TRBV5-1|TRBJ2-3
CASSLRGLGSDTQYF
TGCGCCAGCAGCCTCAGGGGACTAGGGTCCGATACGCAGTATTTT
>-|-|TRBV7-9|TRBJ2-3
CASSLGGQNTDTQYF
TGTGCCAGCAGCTTAGGGGGGCAGAACACAGATACGCAGTATTTT
>-|-|TRBV7-3|TRBJ2-7
CASSLKRGTEQYF
TGTGCCAGCAGCTTAAAACGTGGGACAGAGCAGTACTTC
>-|-|TRBV10-3|TRBJ1-5
CAISVEGYQPQHF
TGTGCCATCAGTGTTGAGGGCTATCAGCCCCAGCATTTT
>-|-|TRBV3-1/TRBV3-2|TRBJ1-2
CASSLLSLRGNYGYTF
TGTGCCAGCAGCCTGTTAAGCCTCCGGGGGAACTATGGCTACACCTTC
>TRBD1|few|TRBV25-1|TRBJ2-1
CASSEPGQGQGQFF
TGTGCCAGCAGTGAACCGGGACAGGGGCAGGGGCAGTTCTTC
>-|-|TRBV6-6|TRBJ2-7
CASSYSGVYEQYF
TGTGCCAGCAGTTACTCAGGGGTCTACGAGCAGTACTTC
>-|-|TRBV5-1|TRBJ2-1
CASRSDESYNEQFF
TGCGCCAGCAGAAGCGACGAATCCTACAATGAGCAGTTCTTC
>-|-|TRBV27|TRBJ1-1
CASSSYGGHTEAFF
TGTGCCAGCAGTTCGTACGGGGGGCACACTGAAGCTTTCTTT
>-|few|TRBV5-6|TRBJ1-4
CASTRGRAWTWEKLFF
TGTGCCAGCACCCGGGGGAGGGCATGGACATGGGAAAAACTGTTTTTT
>-|-|TRBV19|TRBJ2-2
CASSIGREAGELFF
TGTGCCAGTAGTATCGGCAGGGAGGCCGGGGAGCTGTTTTTT
>-|-|TRBV19|TRBJ1-3
CASRPARGSGNTIYF
TGTGCCAGTCGACCCGCTAGGGGCTCTGGAAACACCATATATTTT
>-|-|TRBV12-3/TRBV12-4|TRBJ1-2
CASRGADNYGYTF
TGTGCCAGCCGTGGGGCCGATAACTATGGCTACACCTTC
>TRBD1|-|TRBV9|TRBJ1-6
CASTVGQGISPLHF
TGTGCCAGCACCGTGGGACAGGGGATCTCACCCCTCCACTTT
>-|-|TRBV5-6|TRBJ2-3
CASSLGAGLSTDTQYF
TGTGCCAGCAGCTTGGGAGCGGGTCTTAGCACAGATACGCAGTATTTT
>TRBD1|-|TRBV12-3/TRBV12-4|TRBJ1-1
CASSQTGRTEAFF
TGTGCCAGCAGTCAGACAGGGCGGACTGAAGCTTTCTTT
>TRBD1|few|TRBV9|TRBJ1-2
CASSADFQPRDRNYGYTF
TGTGCCAGCAGCGCCGACTTTCAACCCCGGGACAGGAACTATGGCTACACCTTC
>TRBD1|-|TRBV7-3|TRBJ2-7
CASSQSGQGAFYEQYF
TGTGCCAGCAGCCAATCGGGACAGGGGGCTTTCTACGAGCAGTACTTC